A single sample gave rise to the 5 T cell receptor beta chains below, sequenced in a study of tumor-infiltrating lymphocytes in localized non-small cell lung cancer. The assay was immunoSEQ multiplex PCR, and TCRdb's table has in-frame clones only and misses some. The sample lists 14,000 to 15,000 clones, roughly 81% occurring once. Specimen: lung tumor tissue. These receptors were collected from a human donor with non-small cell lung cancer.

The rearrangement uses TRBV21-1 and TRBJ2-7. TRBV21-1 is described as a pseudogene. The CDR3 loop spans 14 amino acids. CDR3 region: CATKRGRRSYEQYF. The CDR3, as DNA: TGTGCCACCAAGAGGGGACGGCGAAGCTACGAGCAGTACTTC.

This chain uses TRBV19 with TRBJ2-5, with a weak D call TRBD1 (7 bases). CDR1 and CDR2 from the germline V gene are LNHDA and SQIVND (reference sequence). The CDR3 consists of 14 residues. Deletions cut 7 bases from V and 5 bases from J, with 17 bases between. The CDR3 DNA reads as TGTGCCAGTATCCGGAGGGGGCCGGGGGAGACCCAGTACTTC. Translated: CASIRRGPGETQYF.

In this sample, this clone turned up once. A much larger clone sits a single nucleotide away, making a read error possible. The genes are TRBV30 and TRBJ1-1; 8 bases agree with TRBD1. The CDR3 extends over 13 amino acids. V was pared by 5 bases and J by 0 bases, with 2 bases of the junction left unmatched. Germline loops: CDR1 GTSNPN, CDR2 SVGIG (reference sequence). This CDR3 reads CAWDRGLNTEAFF. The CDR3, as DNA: TGTGCCTGGGACAGGGGACTGAACACTGAAGCTTTCTTT.

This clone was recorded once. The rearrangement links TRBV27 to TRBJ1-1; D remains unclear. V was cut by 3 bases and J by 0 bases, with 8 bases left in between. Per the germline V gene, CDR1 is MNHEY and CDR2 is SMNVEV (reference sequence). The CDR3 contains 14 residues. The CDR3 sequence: CASSFQVVNTEAFF. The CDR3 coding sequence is TGTGCCAGCAGTTTCCAGGTTGTGAACACTGAAGCTTTCTTT.

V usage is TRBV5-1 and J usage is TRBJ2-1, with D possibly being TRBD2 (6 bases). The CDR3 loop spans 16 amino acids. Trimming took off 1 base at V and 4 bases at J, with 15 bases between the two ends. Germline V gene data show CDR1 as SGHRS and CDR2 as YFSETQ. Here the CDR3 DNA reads TGCGCCAGCAGCTTGTTTCAGGGCGGGACTTACAATGAGCAGTTCTTC. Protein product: CASSLFQGGTYNEQFF. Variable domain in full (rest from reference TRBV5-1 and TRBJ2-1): KAGVTQTPRYLIKTRGQQVTLSCSPISGHRSVSWYQQTPGQGLQFLFEYFSETQRNKGNFPGRFSGRQFSNSRSEMNVSTLELGDSALYLCASSLFQGGTYNEQFFGPGTRLTVL.